This TCR beta chain was found in a study of regulatory T cells in long-lasting Graves disease. Overall study findings and caveats: TCR diversity was lower in persistent Graves' patients than in newly diagnosed ones.

Relying on iRepertoire HTBI primers and Arm-PCR of CDR3 regions, the team built TCR beta libraries. Each CDR3 protein gets one entry after TCRdb re-called the multiplex PCR reads with MiXCR. The data contain 680,000 or so distinct CDR3 sequences, around 17% of them singletons. In the case of this clonotype: Its antigen is not identified.

Trimming removed 6 bases at V and 6 bases at J, with 15 bases between. CDR3 length equals 15 residues. Germline-derived CDR1 and CDR2 are MNHNS and SASEGT. Time point: newly diagnosed GD, antithyroid drugs for less than 3 months. PBMCs were the source of the RNA used for TCR sequencing. These data were likewise used in another study, on T cells in Graves' hyperthyroidism and ophthalmopathy.

Material: peripheral blood mononuclear cells (PBMCs), obtained at new diagnosis, from a patient treated with antithyroid drugs. The rearrangement uses TRBV6-1 and TRBJ1-6; tentatively, D is TRBD1 (5 bases). This sequence was found in a woman aged 25 to 45 with Graves disease. The CDR3 reads CASRAGQNFNSPLHF. The CDR3 DNA reads as TGTGCCAGCAGGGCAGGGCAGAACTTTAATTCACCCCTCCACTTT.